This TCR beta chain originates from a study of T-cell reconstitution after alpha-beta-depleted transplantation in children. Study findings and constraints: Alpha-beta T cells present about two months after transplant were reported to originate from several hundred expanded graft clones.

This clonotype was seen at least ten times. What it binds is unknown. In germline, CDR1 is LGHDT, CDR2 YNNKEL (reference sequence). Trimming shortened V by 3 bases and J by 1 base, and 9 bases separated the two germline ends. CDR3 size: 15 residues. The library targeted TCRbeta and was prepared with unique molecular identifiers. Each CDR3 protein gets one entry after TCRdb re-called the PCR reads with MiXCR. Altogether about 980,000 distinct CDR3 sequences are present, 25% to 30% being singletons, with the ten largest covering roughly 30%. This chain links TRBV3-1 with TRBJ2-2, with D unclear. The specimen comprised PBMCs, mostly from graft donor cells, sampled 360 days after TCRalphabeta/CD19-depleted stem cell transplant. The origin of this receptor is a boy under three years old who had a stem cell transplant for SCID, so the T cells may come from the graft donor. CDR3 region: CASSHRPRNTGELFF. CDR3 bases: TGTGCCAGCAGCCATAGGCCCAGGAACACCGGGGAGCTGTTTTTT. Supplemented by reference TRBV3-1 and TRBJ2-2, the full variable domain reads DTAVSQTPKYLVTQMGNDKSIKCEQNLGHDTMYWYKQDSKKFLKIMFSYNNKELIINETVPNRFSPKSPDKAHLNLHINSLELGDSAVYFCASSHRPRNTGELFFGEGSRLTVL.